This TCR beta chain was documented in a study of T cell responses to AZD1222 COVID-19 vaccine. Whole-study results and caveats: Spike-specific TCR breadth rose after two AZD1222 doses, and depth rose as well.

V was cut by 2 bases and J by 3 bases, with 10 bases left in between. The CDR3 has 14 residues. CDR1 and CDR2 from the germline V gene are MDHEN and SYDVKM. Turning to this clone: Its target is unknown.

Assay: immunoSEQ multiplex PCR; the TCRdb copy retains only in-frame clones and omits some. The table shows about 100,000 clones, with approximately 90% occurring only once. This rearrangement joins TRBV28 to TRBJ1-1, with D maybe TRBD1 (6 bases). This receptor was identified in an adult in good health. Sequences were derived from peripheral blood, sampled on day 0 of AZD1222 vaccination. The CDR3 DNA reads TGTGCCAGCAGTTTAGGGGGCGGGGACACTGAAGCTTTCTTT. Translation: CASSLGGGDTEAFF.